This note documents a single T cell receptor beta chain sequence. V shed 8 bases and J shed 2 bases, with 16 bases lying between them. The length of the CDR3 is 15 residues. Germline V gene lookup returns CDR1 LGHNA and CDR2 YSLEER. The sample belongs to a study of blood T cell repertoires in COVID-19. Study context: Some COVID-19 samples were acute and others convalescent; all came from the United States, Italy and Spain.

Repertoires were generated with immunoSEQ multiplex PCR, while TCRdb's copy carries only in-frame clones and drops some. The profile shows 260,000 or so clones, 83% of them singletons. The sequence was collected from a woman between 40 and 50 years old who had been exposed to COVID-19. Sequencing input: PBMCs or T cells enriched from blood (not recorded which). This chain links TRBV4-3 with TRBJ2-1, with D possibly TRBD1 on 6 matching bases. CDR3 in DNA: TGCGCCAGCTCGACAGGCTGGGGTACCTACAATGAGCAGTTCTTC. This translates into CASSTGWGTYNEQFF.